One sample yielded the 19 T cell receptor beta chains listed below, sequenced in a study of blood T cell repertoires in COVID-19. The method was immunoSEQ multiplex PCR; TCRdb's version includes in-frame clones alone and lacks a portion of them. The sample has about 150,000 clones; more than 75% are singletons. Sequenced material: peripheral blood. Receptors originate from a human donor with acute or convalescent COVID-19. The donor label of this sample is uncertain.

The V call is TRBV7-6, the J call TRBJ1-5, with 7 nucleotides matching TRBD1. J gave up 0 bases and V 4 bases, and 12 bases lay outside the gene matches. The CDR3 has 18 residues. Germline CDR1 reads SGHVS; CDR2 reads FNYEAQ. The CDR3 DNA is TGTGCCAGCAGCTCTAACCCCTCGGGACAGAATAGCAATCAGCCCCAGCATTTT. Protein: CASSSNPSGQNSNQPQHF.

This sequence joins TRBV21-1 and TRBJ2-7; TRBD1, the table's D call, was not compared with the DNA. TRBV21-1 is tagged as a pseudogene. The CDR3 totals 20 residues. CDR3 coding DNA: TGTGCCAGCAGCAATGAAAATGGACAGGGGGAACACCGAAGCTCCTACGAGCAGTACTTC. Translation gives CASSNENGQGEHRSSYEQYF.

V gene TRBV29-1 combines with J gene TRBJ2-1; possibly TRBD1 for D (7 bases). The length of the CDR3 is 14 residues. Germline CDR1 and CDR2: SQVTM and ANQGSEA. Trimming shortened V by 2 bases and J by 8 bases, and 16 bases separated the two germline ends. The CDR3 loop reads CSVEILGRGDEQFF. CDR3 nucleotide sequence: TGCAGCGTTGAAATTTTGGGCAGGGGGGATGAGCAGTTCTTC.

This chain links TRBV5-6 with TRBJ1-2, with D perhaps TRBD1 (5 bases). Germline-derived CDR1 and CDR2 are SGHDT and YYEEEE. Trimming pared 2 bases from V and 4 bases from J, leaving 9 bases between. The CDR3 is 13 residues long. DNA of the CDR3: TGTGCCAGCAGCTTCCAGGGCGGCTATGGCTACACCTTC. Amino acid sequence: CASSFQGGYGYTF.

The chain couples TRBV5-8 to TRBJ2-3; D perhaps matches TRBD2 (7 bases). CDR3 size: 14 residues. Germline CDR1 SGHTS, CDR2 YDEGEE. The ends were cut back, 0 bases at V and 6 bases at J, with 11 bases in the middle. Here the CDR3 reads CASSLGGGPDTQYF. CDR3 coding DNA: TGTGCCAGCAGCTTGGGCGGGGGCCCGGATACGCAGTATTTT.

CDR3: CASSSGGSGGSYNEQFF. The CDR3 nucleotides are TGTGCCAGTAGTAGCGGTGGTAGCGGGGGGTCCTACAATGAGCAGTTCTTC. The chain links TRBV19 to TRBJ2-1; 10 nucleotides align to TRBD2. Per germline, CDR1 LNHDA and CDR2 SQIVND (reference sequence). This CDR3 spans 17 amino acids. V was clipped by 4 bases and J by 1 base; unmatched bases: 7.

Only one count was recorded for this clone. The chain uses TRBV29-1 and TRBJ2-3; D ambiguous. The germline CDR1 and CDR2 sequences are SQVTM and ANQGSEA. CDR3 length equals 13 residues. Trimming took off 7 bases at V and 4 bases at J, with 15 bases between the two ends. The CDR3 loop is CSARIEHPDTQYF. CDR3 in DNA: TGCAGCGCCAGGATAGAGCACCCAGATACGCAGTATTTT.

The CDR3 nucleotides read TGTGCCAGCAGAGCCCCGGGACAGGGAAGAGACGGGGAGCTGTTTTTT. Its protein product is CASRAPGQGRDGELFF. J is TRBJ2-2 and V is TRBV6-6; 9 bases are a match to TRBD1. V gave up 6 bases and J gave up 7 bases; unmatched junction bases: 12. The CDR3 has 16 amino acids. Per the germline V gene, CDR1 is MNHNY and CDR2 is SVGAGI (reference sequence).

This clone was seen more than once but under ten times. The chain recombines TRBV14 with TRBJ2-7; 13 bases fit TRBD2. Germline assignment: CDR1 SGHDN and CDR2 FVKESK. There are 15 residues in the CDR3. The V gene end was trimmed by 4 bases and the J gene end by 6 bases; junction bases not matched to a gene: 6. The DNA for the CDR3 is TGTGCCAGCAGCCGAACTAGCGGGGGGGCCTTCGAGCAGTACTTC. It yields the protein CASSRTSGGAFEQYF.

The chain is built from TRBV6-5 and TRBJ1-3, with 8 bases lining up with TRBD1. The junction had 5 bases not matched to a gene; V was cut back by 5 bases and J by 2 bases. The germline gives CDR1 MNHEY, CDR2 SVGAGI. The CDR3 runs 15 residues. The CDR3 DNA follows: TGTGCCAGCAGTCAGACAGGGGTCACTGGAAACACCATATATTTT. This gives the protein CASSQTGVTGNTIYF.

V and J are TRBV6-2 or TRBV6-3 and TRBJ2-1; D perhaps matches TRBD2 (5 bases). V lost 4 bases and J lost 4, with 14 bases in between. The CDR3 is made up of 15 amino acids. Germline loops: CDR1 MNHEY, CDR2 SVGEGT. The CDR3, as DNA: TGTGCCAGCAGTTTCCGAGGAGGAGGTTACAATGAGCAGTTCTTC. Amino acid sequence: CASSFRGGGYNEQFF.

This sequence joins TRBV5-1 and TRBJ2-2; 7 bases align to TRBD1. The ends lost 3 bases at V and 5 bases at J; junction bases unmatched: 1. Germline lookup yields CDR1 SGHRS and CDR2 YFSETQ. There are 13 residues in the CDR3. CDR3 DNA sequence: TGCGCCAGCAGCTCACAGGGGACCGGGGAGCTGTTTTTT. The encoded protein is CASSSQGTGELFF.

This chain links TRBV5-4 with TRBJ2-2; 10 nucleotides line up with TRBD2. Germline V gives CDR1 SGHNT, CDR2 YYREEE (reference sequence). CDR3 length: 16 residues. V lost 4 bases and J lost 0; bases outside the gene matches: 3. The chain's CDR3 is CASSALAGANTGELFF. Here the CDR3 DNA reads TGTGCCAGCAGCGCCCTAGCGGGAGCGAACACCGGGGAGCTGTTTTTT.

The chain employs TRBV18 and TRBJ1-1; 7 positions match TRBD1. With V trimmed by 3 bases and J by 1 base, 2 bases remained unmatched. This CDR3 has 14 residues. Germline lookup yields CDR1 KGHSH and CDR2 LQKENI. CDR3 in DNA: TGTGCCAGCTCACCGGGACAGCGGAACACTGAAGCTTTCTTT. As protein: CASSPGQRNTEAFF.

The V and J genes are TRBV18 and TRBJ2-7, with 7 bases fitting TRBD1. J was trimmed by 3 bases and V by 6 bases; bases with no gene match: 5. The length of the CDR3 is 13 residues. The germline CDR1 and CDR2 sequences are KGHSH and LQKENI. The CDR3 DNA sequence: TGTGCCAGCTCCCGACAGGGCCGCTACGAGCAGTACTTC. Protein product: CASSRQGRYEQYF. The full variable domain, rest sourced from reference TRBV18 and TRBJ2-7, is NAGVMQNPRHLVRRRGQEARLRCSPMKGHSHVYWYRQLPEEGLKFMVYLQKENIIDESGMPKERFSAEFPKEGPSILRIQQVVRGDSAAYFCASSRQGRYEQYFGPGTRLTVT.

The chain recombines TRBV6-5 with TRBJ1-2; tentative D call: TRBD1 (6 bases). The germline V gene has CDR1 MNHEY and CDR2 SVGAGI. V lost 2 bases, J lost 4 bases, and 17 bases lay in between. The CDR3 runs to 16 residues. In DNA, the CDR3 is TGTGCCAGCAGTTACCTGCAGGGGATGGTGATCTATGGCTACACCTTC. Encoded protein: CASSYLQGMVIYGYTF.

This rearrangement joins TRBV3-1 (or the pseudogene TRBV3-2) to TRBJ1-2, with D possibly being TRBD1 (5 bases). V was trimmed by 0 bases and J by 4 bases, leaving 18 bases between them. Germline V gene data show CDR1 as LGHDT and CDR2 as YNNKEL (reference sequence). This CDR3 is 17 amino acids long. CDR3: CASSQETEGWGPYGYTF. DNA for the CDR3: TGTGCCAGCAGCCAAGAGACAGAAGGGTGGGGTCCCTATGGCTACACCTTC.

The chain recombines TRBV7-9 with TRBJ1-6, with TRBD1 matching 8 bases. V was pared by 5 bases and J by 10 bases, with 4 bases of the junction left unmatched. The CDR3 runs to 13 residues. Germline lookup yields CDR1 SEHNR and CDR2 FQNEAQ (reference sequence). The CDR3 DNA reads TGTGCCAGCAGCACTACAGGGGGATCACCCCTCCACTTT. Its protein is CASSTTGGSPLHF.

The chain is built from TRBV9 and TRBJ2-1; D gene unclear. V was cut by 10 bases and J by 0 bases, with 17 bases left in between. This CDR3 region has 15 residues. Germline V lookup: CDR1 SGDLS, CDR2 YYNGEE. This CDR3 is CASARVPSSYNEQFF. CDR3 bases: TGTGCCTCGGCACGGGTTCCAAGCTCCTACAATGAGCAGTTCTTC.